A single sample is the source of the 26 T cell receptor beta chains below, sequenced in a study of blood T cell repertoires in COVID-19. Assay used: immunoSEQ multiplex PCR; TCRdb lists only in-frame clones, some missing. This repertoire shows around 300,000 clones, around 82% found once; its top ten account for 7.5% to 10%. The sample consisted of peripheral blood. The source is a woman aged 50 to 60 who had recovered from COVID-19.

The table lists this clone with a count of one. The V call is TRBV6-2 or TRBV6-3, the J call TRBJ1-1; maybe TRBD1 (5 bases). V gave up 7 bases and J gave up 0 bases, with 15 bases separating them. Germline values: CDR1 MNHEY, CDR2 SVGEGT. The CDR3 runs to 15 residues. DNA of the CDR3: TGTGCCAGCACCCCGGGGGGTCAATTGAACACTGAAGCTTTCTTT. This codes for CASTPGGQLNTEAFF.

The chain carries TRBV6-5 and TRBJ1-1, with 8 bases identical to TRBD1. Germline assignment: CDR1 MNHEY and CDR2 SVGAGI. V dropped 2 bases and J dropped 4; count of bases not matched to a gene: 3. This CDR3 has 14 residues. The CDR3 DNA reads TGTGCCAGCAGTTACACAGGGGGGGGCACTGAAGCTTTCTTT. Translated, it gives CASSYTGGGTEAFF.

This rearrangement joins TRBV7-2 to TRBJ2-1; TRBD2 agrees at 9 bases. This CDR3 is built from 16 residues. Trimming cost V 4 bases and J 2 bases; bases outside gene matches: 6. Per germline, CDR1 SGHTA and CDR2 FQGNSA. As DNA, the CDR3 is TGTGCCAGCAGCTATAGCGGGGGCCACGCCTACAATGAGCAGTTCTTC. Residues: CASSYSGGHAYNEQFF.

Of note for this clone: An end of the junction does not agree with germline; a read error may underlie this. CDR3 protein: CASSQAWTDNNEQFF. CDR3 nucleotide sequence: TGTGCCAGCAGTCAAGCGTGGACAGACAACAATGAGCAGTTCTTC. J is TRBJ2-1 and V is TRBV4-2; tentatively, D is TRBD1 (6 bases). This CDR3 has 15 amino acids. Germline CDR1 is LGHNA and CDR2 is YNFKEQ.

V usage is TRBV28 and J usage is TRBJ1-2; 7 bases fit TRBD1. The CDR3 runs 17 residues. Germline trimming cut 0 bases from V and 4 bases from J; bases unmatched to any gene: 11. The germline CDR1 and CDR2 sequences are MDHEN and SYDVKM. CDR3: CASSLWGLRQGSYGYTF. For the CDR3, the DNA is TGTGCCAGCAGTTTATGGGGGCTTAGACAGGGATCCTATGGCTACACCTTC.

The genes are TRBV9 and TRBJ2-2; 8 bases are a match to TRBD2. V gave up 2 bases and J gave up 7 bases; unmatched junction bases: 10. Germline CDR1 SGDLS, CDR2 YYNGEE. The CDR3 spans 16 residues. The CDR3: CASSVTLAEAGGELFF. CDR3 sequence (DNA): TGTGCCAGCAGCGTTACACTAGCGGAGGCGGGCGGGGAGCTGTTTTTT. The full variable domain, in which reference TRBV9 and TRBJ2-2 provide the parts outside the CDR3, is DSGVTQTPKHLITATGQRVTLRCSPRSGDLSVYWYQQSLDQGLQFLIQYYNGEERAKGNILERFSAQQFPDLHSELNLSSLELGDSALYFCASSVTLAEAGGELFFGEGSRLTVL.

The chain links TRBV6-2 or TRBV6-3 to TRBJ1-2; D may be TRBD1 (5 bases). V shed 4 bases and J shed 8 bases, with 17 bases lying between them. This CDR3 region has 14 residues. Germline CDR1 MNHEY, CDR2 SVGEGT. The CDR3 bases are TGTGCCAGCAGTTGGGGGGATTCCCCTCTAGGCTACACCTTC. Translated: CASSWGDSPLGYTF.

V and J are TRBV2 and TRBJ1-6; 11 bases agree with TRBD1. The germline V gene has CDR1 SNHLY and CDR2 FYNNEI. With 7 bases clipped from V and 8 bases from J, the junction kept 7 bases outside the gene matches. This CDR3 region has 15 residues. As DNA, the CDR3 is TGTGCCAGCAACAACGGACAGGGGGCATATTCACCCCTCCACTTT. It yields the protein CASNNGQGAYSPLHF.

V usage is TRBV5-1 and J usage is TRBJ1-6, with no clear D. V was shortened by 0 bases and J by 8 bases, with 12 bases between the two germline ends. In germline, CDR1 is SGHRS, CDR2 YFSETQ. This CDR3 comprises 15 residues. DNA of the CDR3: TGCGCCAGCAGCTTGGCGGGAGAGCTGCATTCACCCCTCCACTTT. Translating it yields CASSLAGELHSPLHF.

CDR3 region: CATSVRGRGDTQYF. CDR3 DNA sequence: TGTGCCACCAGTGTGCGTGGGCGGGGAGATACGCAGTATTTT. The chain links TRBV24-1 to TRBJ2-3; a possible D gene is TRBD2 (6 bases). Trimming took 5 bases from V and 5 from J, leaving 13 bases between them. The CDR3 extends over 14 amino acids. Per the germline V gene, CDR1 is KGHDR and CDR2 is SFDVKD.

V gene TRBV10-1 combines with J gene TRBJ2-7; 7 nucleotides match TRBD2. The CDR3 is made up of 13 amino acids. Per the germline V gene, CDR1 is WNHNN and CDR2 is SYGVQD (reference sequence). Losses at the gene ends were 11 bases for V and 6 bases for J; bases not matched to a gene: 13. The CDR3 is CARLGGWGPEQYF. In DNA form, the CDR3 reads TGCGCCCGTCTGGGGGGGTGGGGCCCCGAGCAGTACTTC.

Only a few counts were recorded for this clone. Here the CDR3 reads CASSPGQGRRDNQPQHF. Written as DNA, the CDR3 is TGTGCCAGCAGCCCGGGACAGGGGAGAAGGGACAATCAGCCCCAGCATTTT. The chain links TRBV6-2 or TRBV6-3 to TRBJ1-5; 10 bases agree with TRBD1. The CDR3 has 17 residues. J was trimmed by 3 bases and V by 6 bases; bases with no gene match: 11. Germline assignment: CDR1 MNHEY and CDR2 SVGEGT.

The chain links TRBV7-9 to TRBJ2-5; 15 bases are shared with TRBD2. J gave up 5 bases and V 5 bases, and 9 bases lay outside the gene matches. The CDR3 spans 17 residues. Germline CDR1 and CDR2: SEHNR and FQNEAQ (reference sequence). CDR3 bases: TGTGCCAGCAGCACCGGACTAGCGGGGGGGACCCGCGAGACCCAGTACTTC. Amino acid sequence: CASSTGLAGGTRETQYF. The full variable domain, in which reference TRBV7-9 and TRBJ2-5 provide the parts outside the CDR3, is DTGVSQNPRHKITKRGQNVTFRCDPISEHNRLYWYRQTLGQGPEFLTYFQNEAQLEKSRLLSDRFSAERPKGSFSTLEIQRTEQGDSAMYLCASSTGLAGGTRETQYFGPGTRLLVL.

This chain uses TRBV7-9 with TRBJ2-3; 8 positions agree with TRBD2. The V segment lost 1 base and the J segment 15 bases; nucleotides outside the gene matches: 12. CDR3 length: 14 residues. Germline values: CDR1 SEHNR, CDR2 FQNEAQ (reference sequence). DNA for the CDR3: TGTGCCAGCAGCTTAGAGACCGCCGGGACTAGGGCTTATTTT. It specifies CASSLETAGTRAYF.

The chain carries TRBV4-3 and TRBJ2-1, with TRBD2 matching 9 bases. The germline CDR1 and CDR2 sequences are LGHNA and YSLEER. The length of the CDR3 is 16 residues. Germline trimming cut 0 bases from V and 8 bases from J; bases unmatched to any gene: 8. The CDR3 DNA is TGCGCCAGCAGCCAAGATAAATCTAGCGGGGCCGATGAGCAGTTCTTC. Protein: CASSQDKSSGADEQFF.

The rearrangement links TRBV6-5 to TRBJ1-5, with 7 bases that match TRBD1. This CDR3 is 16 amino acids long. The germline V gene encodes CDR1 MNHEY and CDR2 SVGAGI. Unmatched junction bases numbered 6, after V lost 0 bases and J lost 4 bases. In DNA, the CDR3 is TGTGCCAGCAGTTACTCCCCAGGGGGGTCAAATCAGCCCCAGCATTTT. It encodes CASSYSPGGSNQPQHF.

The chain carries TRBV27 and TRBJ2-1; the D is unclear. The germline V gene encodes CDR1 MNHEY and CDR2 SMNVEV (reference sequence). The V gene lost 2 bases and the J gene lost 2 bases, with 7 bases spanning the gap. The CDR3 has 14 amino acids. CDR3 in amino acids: CASSLQRAYNEQFF. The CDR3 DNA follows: TGTGCCAGCAGTTTACAGCGTGCCTACAATGAGCAGTTCTTC.

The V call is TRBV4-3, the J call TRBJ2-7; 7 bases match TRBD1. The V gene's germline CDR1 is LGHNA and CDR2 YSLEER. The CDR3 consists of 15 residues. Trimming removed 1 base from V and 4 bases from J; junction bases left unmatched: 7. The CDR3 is CASSQAVGGRYEQYF. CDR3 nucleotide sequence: TGCGCCAGCAGCCAAGCGGTAGGGGGCCGTTACGAGCAGTACTTC.

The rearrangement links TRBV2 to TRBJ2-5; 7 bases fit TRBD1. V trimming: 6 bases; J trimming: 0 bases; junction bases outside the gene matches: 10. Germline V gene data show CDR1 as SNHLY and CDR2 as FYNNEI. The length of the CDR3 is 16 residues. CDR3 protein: CASRDRRGLDQETQYF. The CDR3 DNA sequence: TGTGCCAGCAGGGACCGTAGGGGGCTGGACCAAGAGACCCAGTACTTC.

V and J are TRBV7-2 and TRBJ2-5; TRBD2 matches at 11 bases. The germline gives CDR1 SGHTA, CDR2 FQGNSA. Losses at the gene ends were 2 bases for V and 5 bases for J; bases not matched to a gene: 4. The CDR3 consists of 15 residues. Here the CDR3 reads CASSLFLAGGETQYF. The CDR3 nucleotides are TGTGCCAGCAGCTTATTCCTAGCGGGGGGTGAGACCCAGTACTTC. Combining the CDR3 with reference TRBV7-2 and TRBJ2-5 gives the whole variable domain GAGVSQSPSNKVTEKGKDVELRCDPISGHTALYWYRQSLGQGLEFLIYFQGNSAPDKSGLPSDRFSAERTGGSVSTLTIQRTQQEDSAVYLCASSLFLAGGETQYFGPGTRLLVL.

This CDR3 reads CASSLTLRDRAPVGEQYF. The CDR3 region has the DNA TGTGCCAGCAGCTTGACCCTCCGGGACAGGGCTCCAGTCGGGGAGCAGTACTTC. The chain recombines TRBV5-6 with TRBJ2-7; TRBD1 matches at 9 bases. Trimming at V came to 1 base and at J to 7 bases, leaving 18 bases not matched to a gene. The germline CDR1 and CDR2 sequences are SGHDT and YYEEEE. This CDR3 is 18 amino acids long.

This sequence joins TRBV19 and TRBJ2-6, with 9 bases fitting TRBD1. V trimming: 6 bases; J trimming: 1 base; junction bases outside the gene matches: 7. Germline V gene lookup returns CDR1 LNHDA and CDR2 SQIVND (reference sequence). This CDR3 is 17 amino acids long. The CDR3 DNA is TGTGCCAGTAGCCCGGGACAGGGCACGTCTGGGGCCAACGTCCTGACTTTC. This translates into CASSPGQGTSGANVLTF.

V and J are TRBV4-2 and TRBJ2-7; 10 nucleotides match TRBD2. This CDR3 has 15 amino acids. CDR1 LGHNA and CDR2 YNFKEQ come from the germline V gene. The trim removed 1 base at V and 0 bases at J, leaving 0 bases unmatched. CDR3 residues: CASSQGLAGSYEQYF. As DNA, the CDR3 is TGTGCCAGCAGCCAAGGACTAGCGGGCTCCTACGAGCAGTACTTC.

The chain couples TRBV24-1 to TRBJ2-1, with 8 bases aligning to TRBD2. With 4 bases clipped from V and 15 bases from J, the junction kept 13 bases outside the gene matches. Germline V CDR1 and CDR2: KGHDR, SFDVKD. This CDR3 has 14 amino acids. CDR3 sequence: CATSDSWTSSFRFF. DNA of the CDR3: TGTGCCACCAGTGACTCATGGACTAGCTCCTTCCGGTTCTTC.

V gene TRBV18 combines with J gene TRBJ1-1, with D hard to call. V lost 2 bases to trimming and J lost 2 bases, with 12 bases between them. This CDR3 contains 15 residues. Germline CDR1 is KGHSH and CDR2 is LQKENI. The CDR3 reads CASSPNEGVNTEAFF. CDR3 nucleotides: TGTGCCAGCTCACCAAATGAGGGAGTAAACACTGAAGCTTTCTTT.

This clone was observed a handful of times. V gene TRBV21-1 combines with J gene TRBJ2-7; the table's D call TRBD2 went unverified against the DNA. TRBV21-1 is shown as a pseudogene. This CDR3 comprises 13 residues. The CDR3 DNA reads TGTGCCCCCTTATGTTCGTACTCCTACGAGCAGTACTTC. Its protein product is CAPLCSYSYEQYF.